This TCR beta chain is drawn from a study of T cell changes during pregnancy in multiple sclerosis. This table comes from immunoSEQ multiplex PCR, and its TCRdb copy is limited to in-frame clones, with some not included. The repertoire holds around 95,000 clones, around 92% seen once, with just under 2% in the top ten. The receptor was derived from a female donor with multiple sclerosis, enrolled in a pregnancy study. Sequencing used peripheral blood, obtained after pregnancy.

The CDR3 coding sequence is TGTGCCAGCAGTTCGTCGTACCAAAGCCGTCAAAAACTGTTTTTT. It translates to CASSSSYQSRQKLFF. The V call is TRBV27, the J call TRBJ1-4, with D unclear. The V end lost 4 bases, the J end lost 9 bases, and 18 bases lay between the germline ends. CDR1 is MNHEY, CDR2 SMNVEV, per germline (reference sequence). The CDR3 spans 15 residues.